This entry features one T cell receptor (beta chain) sequence. Its antigen is unknown. Time point: pre-sensitization, week 0. Stated treatment: therapeutic diphenylcyclopropenone sensitization with weekly scalp DPC. Every donor had alopecia and was 18 to 70 years old; all were suitable for DPC. From the RACE reads, TCRdb called clonotypes with MiXCR, one entry per CDR3 protein. The table lists around 260,000 distinct CDR3 sequences, about 8.6% of them singletons. The data belong to a study of human T cells and chemical hapten exposure. Study details: On the upper back, patch tests were applied with 0.01% DPC and read at 6 days. The study's findings and limits: Unchanged with DPC sensitization were TCRs above 1 in 1000 frequency.

Germline V gene sequence: CDR1 SGHDT, CDR2 YYEEEE. The CDR3 contains 12 residues. Trimming cost V 4 bases and J 2 bases, with 7 bases left between them. The chain couples TRBV5-6 to TRBJ2-7; possible D gene TRBD1, 6 bases. The sequence was collected from a woman in her thirties or forties with alopecia areata. Some clones in this sample may be carry-over from other donors' samples. Material: whole blood, obtained in connection with sensitization to the hapten diphenylcyclopropenone (DPC). This chain's CDR3 is CASSRTAYEQYF. The CDR3 coding sequence is TGTGCCAGCAGCCGGACAGCCTACGAGCAGTACTTC. Based on the CDR3 plus reference TRBV5-6 and TRBJ2-7, the full variable domain is DAGVTQSPTHLIKTRGQQVTLRCSPKSGHDTVSWYQQALGQGPQFIFQYYEEEERQRGNFPDRFSGHQFPNYSSELNVNALLLGDSALYLCASSRTAYEQYFGPGTRLTVT.